A selection of T cell receptor beta chains follows, all from one sample in a study of cytomegalovirus exposure and HLA in healthy donors. Some clones are missing from TCRdb's copy, which holds only in-frame ones; the method was immunoSEQ multiplex PCR. The repertoire holds some 130,000 clones, with 79% as singletons. Specimen: PBMCs. These receptors all come from a man aged 35-49 years in good health and CMV-seropositive. Both conserved end residues are part of each CDR3.

V,CDR3
TRBV30,CAWSVLRGSGELFF
TRBV13,CASSYLLDNEQFF
TRBV25-1,CASSATTGTSTETQYF
TRBV7-2,CASSGGQSSSYNSPLHF
TRBV28,CASSRLQANYGYTF
TRBV28,CASSLGGNTGELFF
TRBV28,CASSAYRVSYEQYF
TRBV7-9,CASSTQGFGEQYF
TRBV6-4,CASSEQGWGNSPLHF
TRBV27,CAASSGNGYEQYF
TRBV6-5,CASRSDRTGETEAFF
TRBV5-4,CASSFLESSGSNNEQFF
TRBV6-1,CASSEARYQPQHF
TRBV10-3,CAITSGQGSLDEQYF
TRBV18,CASSPGDYSYEQYF
TRBV10-3,CAIRRGGNYGYTF
TRBV11-2,CASSSLTGAYNEKLFF
TRBV9,CASSVETRSGDNEQFF
TRBV9,CASSLQGSGAYEQYF
TRBV14,CASSQGARTEAFF
TRBV11-2,CASSLVQGEIEKLFF
TRBV21-1,CASSRDGYSPLHF
TRBV9,CASSVGLAGVYEQYF
TRBV9,CASSVGTAYQETQYF
TRBV11-3,CASSPGLAYEQYF
TRBV11-3,CASSTGTGNTGELFF
TRBV28,CASRQGIYNEQFF
TRBV5-5,CASSFRDLGTDTQYF
TRBV6-1,CASSESGGGQPQHF
TRBV19,CASSIPGLAKNIQYF
TRBV5-6,CASSHGHRNYGYTF